This TCR beta chain was recovered during a study of shared clonotypes between healthy human individuals. This clone has only a few counts. CDR3 length: 12 amino acids. Germline V CDR1 and CDR2: SEHNR, FQNEAQ (reference sequence). Deletions cut 3 bases from V and 8 bases from J, with 8 bases between. This table comes from immunoSEQ multiplex PCR, and its TCRdb copy is limited to in-frame clones, with some not included. The sample lists about 450,000 clones, 75% to 85% occurring once. Each unsorted sample relied on 90 million or so PBMCs as its source of genomic DNA. The sequenced sample consisted of PBMCs. The receptor's source is a middle-aged woman in good health. Some clones in this sample may be carry-over from other donors' samples. The chain carries TRBV7-9 and TRBJ2-1; D not resolved. CDR3 nucleotide sequence: TGTGCCAGCAGCTTCGGGCCACATGAGCAGTTCTTC. Encoded protein: CASSFGPHEQFF.